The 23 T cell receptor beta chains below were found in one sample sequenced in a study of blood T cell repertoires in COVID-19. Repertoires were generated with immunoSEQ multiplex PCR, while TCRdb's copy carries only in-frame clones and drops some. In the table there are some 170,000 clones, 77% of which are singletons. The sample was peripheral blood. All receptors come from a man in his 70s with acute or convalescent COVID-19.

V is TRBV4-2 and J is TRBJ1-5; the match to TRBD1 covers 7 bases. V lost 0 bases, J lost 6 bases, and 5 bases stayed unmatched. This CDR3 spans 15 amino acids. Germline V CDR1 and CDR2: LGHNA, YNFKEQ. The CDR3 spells CASSQDLQGPQPQHF. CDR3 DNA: TGTGCCAGCAGCCAAGATCTACAGGGGCCTCAGCCCCAGCATTTT.

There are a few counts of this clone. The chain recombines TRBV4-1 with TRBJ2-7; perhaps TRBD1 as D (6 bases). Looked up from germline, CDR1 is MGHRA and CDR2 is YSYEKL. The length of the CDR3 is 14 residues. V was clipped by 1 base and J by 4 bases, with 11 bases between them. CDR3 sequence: CASSQGGRRYEQYF. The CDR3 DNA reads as TGCGCCAGCAGCCAAGGGGGGCGACGATACGAGCAGTACTTC.

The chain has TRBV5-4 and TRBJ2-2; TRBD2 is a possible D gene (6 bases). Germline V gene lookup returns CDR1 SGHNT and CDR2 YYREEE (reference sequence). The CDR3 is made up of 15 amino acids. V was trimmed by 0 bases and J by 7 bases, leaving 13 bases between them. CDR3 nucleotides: TGTGCCAGCAGCTTGGGCGGCGGGGCGGGCGGGGAGCTGTTTTTT. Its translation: CASSLGGGAGGELFF.

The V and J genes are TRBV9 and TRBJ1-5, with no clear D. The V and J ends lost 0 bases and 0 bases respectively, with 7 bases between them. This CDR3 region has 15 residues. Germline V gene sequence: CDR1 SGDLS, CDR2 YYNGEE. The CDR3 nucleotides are TGTGCCAGCAGCGTAGATGGCAGTAGCAATCAGCCCCAGCATTTT. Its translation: CASSVDGSSNQPQHF. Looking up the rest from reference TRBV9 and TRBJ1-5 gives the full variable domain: DSGVTQTPKHLITATGQRVTLRCSPRSGDLSVYWYQQSLDQGLQFLIQYYNGEERAKGNILERFSAQQFPDLHSELNLSSLELGDSALYFCASSVDGSSNQPQHFGDGTRLSIL.

CDR3 region: CASSIRQPILGYTF. The CDR3 DNA reads TGTGCCAGTAGTATTAGACAGCCGATCTTGGGCTACACCTTC. The chain couples TRBV19 to TRBJ1-2, with D perhaps matching TRBD1 (5 bases). From germline, CDR1 is LNHDA and CDR2 SQIVND (reference sequence). This CDR3 is 14 amino acids long. V lost 3 bases and J lost 8, with 16 bases in between.

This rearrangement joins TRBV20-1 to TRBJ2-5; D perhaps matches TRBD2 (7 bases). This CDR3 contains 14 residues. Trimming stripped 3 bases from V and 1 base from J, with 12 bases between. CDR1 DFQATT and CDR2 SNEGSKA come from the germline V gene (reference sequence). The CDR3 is CSASKGGAQETQYF. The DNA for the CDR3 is TGCAGTGCTAGTAAGGGGGGGGCCCAAGAGACCCAGTACTTC.

In nucleotides, the CDR3 is TGTGCCAGTAGTATAAGGGGTATGGAGACCCAGTACTTC. Protein: CASSIRGMETQYF. This chain uses TRBV19 with TRBJ2-5, with D possibly TRBD1 on 5 matching bases. Germline CDR1 is LNHDA and CDR2 is SQIVND (reference sequence). V was trimmed by 2 bases and J by 5 bases, leaving 9 bases between them. CDR3 length: 13 residues.

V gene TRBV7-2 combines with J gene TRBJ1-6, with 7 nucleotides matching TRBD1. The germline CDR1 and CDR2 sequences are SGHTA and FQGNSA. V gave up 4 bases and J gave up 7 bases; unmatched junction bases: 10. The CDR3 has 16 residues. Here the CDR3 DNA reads TGTGCCAGCAGCTCGTTGACAGGGAGGTGGAATTCACCCCTCCACTTT. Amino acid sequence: CASSSLTGRWNSPLHF. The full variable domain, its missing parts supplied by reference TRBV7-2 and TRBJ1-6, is GAGVSQSPSNKVTEKGKDVELRCDPISGHTALYWYRQSLGQGLEFLIYFQGNSAPDKSGLPSDRFSAERTGGSVSTLTIQRTQQEDSAVYLCASSSLTGRWNSPLHFGNGTRLTVT.

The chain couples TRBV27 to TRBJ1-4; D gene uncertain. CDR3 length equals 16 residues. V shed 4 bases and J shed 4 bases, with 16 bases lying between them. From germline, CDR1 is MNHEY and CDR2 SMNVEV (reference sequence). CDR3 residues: CASSYKKGGYNEKLFF. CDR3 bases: TGTGCCAGCAGTTATAAAAAGGGAGGGTATAATGAAAAACTGTTTTTT. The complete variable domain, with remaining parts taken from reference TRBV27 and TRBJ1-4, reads EAQVTQNPRYLITVTGKKLTVTCSQNMNHEYMSWYRQDPGLGLRQIYYSMNVEVTDKGDVPEGYKVSRKEKRNFPLILESPSPNQTSLYFCASSYKKGGYNEKLFFGSGTQLSVL.

This chain's CDR3 is CASSLASGSSHYTYNEQFF. CDR3 DNA sequence: TGTGCCAGCAGCTTAGCTAGCGGGAGCTCTCATTACACCTACAATGAGCAGTTCTTC. The chain is built from TRBV11-3 and TRBJ2-1; 10 bases are a match to TRBD2. Trimming removed 1 base from V and 2 bases from J; junction bases left unmatched: 11. Germline V lookup: CDR1 SGHNT, CDR2 YENEEA. The CDR3 runs to 19 residues.

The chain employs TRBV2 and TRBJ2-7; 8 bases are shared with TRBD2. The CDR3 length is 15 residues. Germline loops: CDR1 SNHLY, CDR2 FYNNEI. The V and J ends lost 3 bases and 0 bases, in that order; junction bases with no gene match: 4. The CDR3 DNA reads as TGTGCCAGCAGTGATCCAGCGGGGGCCTCCTACGAGCAGTACTTC. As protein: CASSDPAGASYEQYF.

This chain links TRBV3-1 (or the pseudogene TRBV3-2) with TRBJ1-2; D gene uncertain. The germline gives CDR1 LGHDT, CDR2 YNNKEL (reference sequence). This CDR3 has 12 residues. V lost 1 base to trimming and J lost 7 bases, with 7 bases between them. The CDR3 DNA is TGTGCCAGCAGCCAAGCAGGCCTTGGCTACACCTTC. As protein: CASSQAGLGYTF.

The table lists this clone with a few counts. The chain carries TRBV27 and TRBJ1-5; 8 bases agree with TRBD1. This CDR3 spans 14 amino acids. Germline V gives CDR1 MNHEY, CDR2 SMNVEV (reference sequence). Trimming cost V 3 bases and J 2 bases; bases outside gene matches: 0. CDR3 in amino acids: CASSLTGGNQPQHF. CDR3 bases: TGTGCCAGCAGTTTGACAGGGGGCAATCAGCCCCAGCATTTT.

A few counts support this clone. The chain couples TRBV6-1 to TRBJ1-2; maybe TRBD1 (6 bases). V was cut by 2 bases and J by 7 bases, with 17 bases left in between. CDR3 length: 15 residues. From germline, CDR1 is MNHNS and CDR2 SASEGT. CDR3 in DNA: TGTGCCAGCAGTGAAATGGCAGGGGATATGTTTGGCTACACCTTC. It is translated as CASSEMAGDMFGYTF.

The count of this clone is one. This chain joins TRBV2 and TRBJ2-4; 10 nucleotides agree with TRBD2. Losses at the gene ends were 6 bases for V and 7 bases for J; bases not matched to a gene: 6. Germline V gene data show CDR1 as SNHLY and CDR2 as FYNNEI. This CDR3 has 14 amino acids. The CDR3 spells CASRGSGGANIQYF. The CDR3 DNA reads TGTGCCAGCAGGGGGAGCGGGGGGGCGAACATTCAGTACTTC.

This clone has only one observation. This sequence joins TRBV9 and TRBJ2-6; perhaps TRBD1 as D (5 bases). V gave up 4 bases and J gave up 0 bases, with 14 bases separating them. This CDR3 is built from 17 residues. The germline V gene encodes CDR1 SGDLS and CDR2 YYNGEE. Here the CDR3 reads CASSPTGQGSGANVLTF. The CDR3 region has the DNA TGTGCCAGCAGCCCAACCGGCCAGGGCTCTGGGGCCAACGTCCTGACTTTC.

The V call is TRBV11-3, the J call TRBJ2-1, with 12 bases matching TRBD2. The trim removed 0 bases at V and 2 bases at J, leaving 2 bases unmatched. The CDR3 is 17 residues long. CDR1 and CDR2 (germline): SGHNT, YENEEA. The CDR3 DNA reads TGTGCCAGCAGCTTAGAACTAGCGGGAGGTCCCTACAATGAGCAGTTCTTC. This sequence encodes CASSLELAGGPYNEQFF. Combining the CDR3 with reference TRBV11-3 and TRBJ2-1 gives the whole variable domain EAGVVQSPRYKIIEKKQPVAFWCNPISGHNTLYWYLQNLGQGPELLIRYENEEAVDDSQLPKDRFSAERLKGVDSTLKIQPAELGDSAVYLCASSLELAGGPYNEQFFGPGTRLTVL.

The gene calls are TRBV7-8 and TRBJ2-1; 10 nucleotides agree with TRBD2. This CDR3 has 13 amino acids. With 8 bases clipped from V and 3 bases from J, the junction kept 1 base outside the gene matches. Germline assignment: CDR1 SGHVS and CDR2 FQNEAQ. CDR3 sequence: CASSSGGYNEQFF. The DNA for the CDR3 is TGTGCCAGCTCTAGCGGGGGCTACAATGAGCAGTTCTTC.

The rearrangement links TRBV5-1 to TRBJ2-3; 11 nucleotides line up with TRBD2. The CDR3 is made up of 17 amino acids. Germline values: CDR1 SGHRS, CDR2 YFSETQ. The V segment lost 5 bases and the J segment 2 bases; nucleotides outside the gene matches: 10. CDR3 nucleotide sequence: TGCGCCAGCAGTGACGAGATAGCGGGGGGGTCCACAGATACGCAGTATTTT. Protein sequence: CASSDEIAGGSTDTQYF.

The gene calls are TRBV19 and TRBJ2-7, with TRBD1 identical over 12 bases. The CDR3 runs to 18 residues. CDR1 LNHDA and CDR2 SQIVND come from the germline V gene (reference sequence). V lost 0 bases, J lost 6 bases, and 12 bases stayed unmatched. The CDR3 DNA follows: TGTGCCAGTAGTATAGATGTGGGGACAGGGGGCGCAATCTCCGAGCAGTACTTC. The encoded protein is CASSIDVGTGGAISEQYF.

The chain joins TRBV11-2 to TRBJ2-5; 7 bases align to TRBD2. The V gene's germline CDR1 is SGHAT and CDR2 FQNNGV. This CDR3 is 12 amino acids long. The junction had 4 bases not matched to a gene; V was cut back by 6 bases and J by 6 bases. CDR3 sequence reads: CASRGGLQTQYF. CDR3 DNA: TGTGCCAGCAGGGGGGGGTTGCAGACCCAGTACTTC.

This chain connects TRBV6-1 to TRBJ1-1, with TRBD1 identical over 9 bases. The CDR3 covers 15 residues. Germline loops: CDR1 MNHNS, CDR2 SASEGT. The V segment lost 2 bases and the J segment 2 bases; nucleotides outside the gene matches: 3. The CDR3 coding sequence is TGTGCCAGCAGTGAAAGGGACAGGGTAAACACTGAAGCTTTCTTT. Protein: CASSERDRVNTEAFF.

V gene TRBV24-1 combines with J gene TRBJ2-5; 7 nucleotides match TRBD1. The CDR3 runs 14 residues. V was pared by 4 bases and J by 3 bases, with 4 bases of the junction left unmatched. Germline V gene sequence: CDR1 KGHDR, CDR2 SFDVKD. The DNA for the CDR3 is TGTGCCACCAGTGACCGCACAGGGGAAGAGACCCAGTACTTC. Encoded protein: CATSDRTGEETQYF.